This TCR beta chain was sequenced during a study of blood T cell repertoires in COVID-19 (dated by TCRdb to 2018 to 2021). For the wider study: Samples covering the acute and convalescent phases of COVID-19 were provided by collaborators in the United States, Italy and Spain. The prospective study material was composed of cDNA or gDNA derived from T cells, B-cell-depleted T cells, or PBMCs. Deeply sampled blood TCRbeta repertoires from subjects exposed to, actively infected with, or recovered from COVID-19 were included in the dataset. A freely available public database, intended as a resource for researchers studying the immune response to SARS-CoV-2, is where the repertoires were released. The samples were drawn from the first 160 participants of the ongoing ImmuneRACE study and from over 950 subjects provided by 6 global collaborators. Sample metadata almost always included a de-identified subject ID, COVID-19 status, age in years and sex. Where HLA class I and class II types were available, the types were taken from metadata supplied by the sample provider, not from assay-based typing. General findings and caveats noted by the study authors: The quantity of clinical and demographic metadata differed by source and by participant and was supplied without curation.

Whole blood was collected in K2EDTA tubes by collaborating institutions according to the institutions' own protocols. For TCRbeta analysis, collaborators shipped samples as frozen whole blood, isolated PBMCs, or DNA extracted from either of those sample types. The immunoSEQ Assay, a bias-controlled multiplex PCR, was used to amplify TCRbeta CDR3 regions from genomic DNA. Under the source paper's analysis protocol: Nucleated cell counts per sample were estimated from amplification of reference gene primers within the assay. To quantify the absolute abundance of each unique TCRbeta CDR3 rearrangement, sequence reads were collapsed and filtered. Productive Simpson clonality was computed per sample as the square root of Simpson's diversity index over productive rearrangements. Imported from immuneACCESS, the table was reduced by TCRdb to in-frame sequences with V and J called. These copies leave out some clones; in studies compared against another copy, an unresolved V gene accounts for under half, and the cause of the remainder is not known. V, J and clone size derive from that table, while D and trimming were established from the DNA sequence. The sample table records about 190,000 clones; approximately 91% of these occur just once. About 1.1% of the sample comes from the top ten.

The CDR3, cysteine through phenylalanine, is 12 amino acids long. Left in the record is the CDR3 DNA by itself, 36 bases read in frame from the first base. According to the germline V gene, CDR1 reads SGHRS and CDR2 reads YFSETQ. V and J lose 6 bases and 4 bases, and a span of 10 bases separates them. Points on this clone: Its antigen has not been determined. No much larger clone exists at a distance of one base, and base qualities are not known.

The origin of this receptor is a man aged 25-45 years with acute or convalescent COVID-19. The chain is assembled from TRBV5-1 and TRBJ2-5; D gene: possibly TRBD2, on 6 matching bases. Input material: peripheral blood. The base sequence is TGCGCCAGCACCCTGGGGGGAGAGACCCAGTACTTC. This translates into CASTLGGETQYF.